Following are 32 T cell receptor beta chains from one sample sequenced in a study of regulatory T cells in long-lasting Graves disease. In building TCR beta libraries, iRepertoire HTBI primers were used together with Arm-PCR of CDR3 regions. Via MiXCR, TCRdb re-called the multiplex PCR reads, giving one row per CDR3 protein. The sample lists approximately 690,000 distinct CDR3 sequences; approximately 31% were seen once. The time point here: persistent/refractory GD, antithyroid drugs over 5 years with positive TRAb. From RNA extracted from PBMCs, the TCR library was made. Here the sequenced sample was peripheral blood mononuclear cells (PBMCs), taken when the disease was refractory, from a patient treated with antithyroid drugs. Receptor source: a female donor with Graves disease.

This clonotype has only a few counts. This chain links TRBV27 with TRBJ1-1; no clear D gene. The CDR3 contains 14 residues. V gave up 3 bases and J gave up 1 base, with 9 bases separating them. From germline, CDR1 is MNHEY and CDR2 SMNVEV (reference sequence). CDR3 DNA: TGTGCCAGCAGTTTCATCGGGCCGAACACTGAAGCTTTCTTT. Translated: CASSFIGPNTEAFF.

This clonotype occurred once. Relative to the germline gene, one junction end is altered; a read error may explain this. The chain recombines TRBV2 with TRBJ2-7; no reliable D call. The CDR3 spans 11 residues. The germline V gene has CDR1 SNHLY and CDR2 FYNNEI. The chain's CDR3 is CAGSSIFEQYF. The CDR3 nucleotides are TGTGCCGGCAGTTCCATTTTCGAGCAGTACTTC.

CDR3 region: CASSFYGNTEAFF. CDR3 bases: TGCGCCAGCAGCTTTTATGGGAACACTGAAGCTTTCTTT. J is TRBJ1-1 and V is TRBV5-1; D call uncertain. CDR3 length: 13 residues. Germline V gene lookup returns CDR1 SGHRS and CDR2 YFSETQ. V lost 2 bases, J lost 1 base, and 6 bases lay in between.

The V and J genes are TRBV10-3 and TRBJ1-1; D might be TRBD1 (5 bases). This CDR3 has 17 amino acids. The germline V gene has CDR1 ENHRY and CDR2 SYGVKD. V lost 3 bases and J lost 2, with 19 bases in between. This CDR3 is CAISEFGGGLGNTEAFF. CDR3 DNA sequence: TGTGCCATCAGTGAATTTGGTGGGGGACTGGGAAACACTGAAGCTTTCTTT.

This clonotype came up a few times. This chain links TRBV7-9 with TRBJ1-1, with 7 bases that match TRBD1. The germline CDR1 and CDR2 sequences are SEHNR and FQNEAQ (reference sequence). The J segment lost 6 bases and the V segment lost 6 bases, leaving 16 bases of the junction unmatched. The CDR3 covers 16 residues. CDR3 in amino acids: CASSFGVGVTGAEAFF. The DNA for the CDR3 is TGTGCCAGCAGTTTTGGTGTCGGGGTAACAGGGGCTGAAGCTTTCTTT.

This clonotype was observed many times. The chain uses TRBV12-3 or TRBV12-4 and TRBJ2-5; a possible D gene is TRBD2 (7 bases). This CDR3 is 15 amino acids long. The ends were cut back, 2 bases at V and 5 bases at J, with 15 bases in the middle. The CDR3 protein is CASSLRRGGFETQYF. The CDR3, as DNA: TGTGCCAGCAGTTTAAGGAGGGGGGGCTTTGAGACCCAGTACTTC.

This clonotype was detected a few times. The chain employs TRBV11-2 and TRBJ2-5; 14 bases align to TRBD2. Unmatched junction bases numbered 12, after V lost 4 bases and J lost 5 bases. Germline-derived CDR1 and CDR2 are SGHAT and FQNNGV. CDR3 length: 18 residues. CDR3 in DNA: TGTGCCAGCAGCTCCGGGACAGGGGGACTAGCGGGAGTGGAGACCCAGTACTTC. This sequence encodes CASSSGTGGLAGVETQYF. Full variable domain (remainder filled in from reference TRBV11-2 and TRBJ2-5): EAGVAQSPRYKIIEKRQSVAFWCNPISGHATLYWYQQILGQGPKLLIQFQNNGVVDDSQLPKDRFSAERLKGVDSTLKIQPAKLEDSAVYLCASSSGTGGLAGVETQYFGPGTRLLVL.

This rearrangement joins TRBV6-2 or TRBV6-3 to TRBJ1-1; a weak D match, TRBD1 (5 bases). The CDR3 has 13 residues. The germline V and J ends were trimmed by 8 bases and 6 bases, with 16 bases remaining between them. The germline gives CDR1 MNHEY, CDR2 SVGEGT. CDR3 in DNA: TGTGCCAGCTTGGCAGGGCCCACGGCTGAAGCTTTCTTT. This codes for CASLAGPTAEAFF.

J is TRBJ1-5 and V is TRBV20-1; D is ambiguous. Germline CDR1 reads DFQATT; CDR2 reads SNEGSKA (reference sequence). Trimming left V 1 base short and J 4 bases short, with 11 bases between. CDR3 length: 14 amino acids. The CDR3 nucleotides are TGCAGTGCTAGAGTAAAGACCCCGAATCAGCCCCAGCATTTT. Residues: CSARVKTPNQPQHF.

This clonotype was observed many times. The chain recombines TRBV7-9 with TRBJ1-5; D is unresolved. The length of the CDR3 is 12 residues. Germline assignment: CDR1 SEHNR and CDR2 FQNEAQ (reference sequence). V lost 3 bases and J 6 bases, leaving 6 bases between the germline ends. CDR3 nucleotide sequence: TGTGCCAGCAGCTTGGGAGTTCAGCCCCAGCATTTT. Residues: CASSLGVQPQHF. Combining the CDR3 with reference TRBV7-9 and TRBJ1-5 gives the whole variable domain DTGVSQNPRHKITKRGQNVTFRCDPISEHNRLYWYRQTLGQGPEFLTYFQNEAQLEKSRLLSDRFSAERPKGSFSTLEIQRTEQGDSAMYLCASSLGVQPQHFGDGTRLSIL.

The table lists this clonotype with many counts. The rearrangement uses TRBV20-1 and TRBJ2-5; 9 positions agree with TRBD2. Germline CDR1 DFQATT, CDR2 SNEGSKA (reference sequence). V lost 3 bases, J lost 2 bases, and 1 base stayed unmatched. The CDR3 loop spans 13 amino acids. The CDR3 nucleotides are TGCAGTGCTAGCCTAGCGGGACAAGAGACCCAGTACTTC. Protein sequence: CSASLAGQETQYF.

The chain uses TRBV27 and TRBJ2-2; 9 bases fit TRBD2. Germline CDR1 is MNHEY and CDR2 is SMNVEV (reference sequence). The CDR3 consists of 14 residues. V trimming: 8 bases; J trimming: 0 bases; junction bases outside the gene matches: 1. This CDR3 reads CASGLASNTGELFF. The DNA of the CDR3 is TGTGCCAGCGGACTAGCGTCGAACACCGGGGAGCTGTTTTTT.

The chain couples TRBV2 to TRBJ1-1; 12 nucleotides agree with TRBD1. Germline CDR1 reads SNHLY; CDR2 reads FYNNEI. CDR3 length: 15 residues. J gave up 3 bases and V 8 bases, and 7 bases lay outside the gene matches. The CDR3 reads CASVGTGGADTEAFF. DNA of the CDR3: TGTGCCAGCGTCGGGACAGGGGGCGCGGACACTGAAGCTTTCTTT.

This clonotype has just a few counts. The chain recombines TRBV12-3 or TRBV12-4 with TRBJ1-1, with TRBD1 as a possible D gene (5 bases). V was pared by 6 bases and J by 4 bases, with 15 bases between. The CDR3 contains 14 residues. This CDR3 is CASRWGLGTTEAFF. CDR3 sequence (DNA): TGTGCCAGCAGGTGGGGGTTGGGAACCACTGAAGCTTTCTTT.

This rearrangement joins TRBV4-2 to TRBJ1-2; 10 bases align to TRBD1. With V trimmed by 6 bases and J by 4 bases, 14 bases remained unmatched. The CDR3 spans 17 residues. CDR1 is LGHNA and CDR2 is YNFKEQ in the germline V gene. The CDR3 spells CASSQPAGGQGSYGYTF. The CDR3 nucleotides read TGTGCCAGCAGTCAACCCGCAGGGGGACAGGGGAGCTATGGCTACACCTTC.

This clonotype showed up just a few times. The chain recombines TRBV20-1 with TRBJ1-1; D uncertain. V was trimmed by 6 bases and J by 2 bases, leaving 13 bases between them. The CDR3 is made up of 13 amino acids. Germline V gene lookup returns CDR1 DFQATT and CDR2 SNEGSKA (reference sequence). In DNA, the CDR3 is TGCAGTGCGTCACTCGGAGGTAACACTGAAGCTTTCTTT. Translated: CSASLGGNTEAFF.

This clonotype was picked up many times. This rearrangement joins TRBV5-6 to TRBJ2-5; D unresolved. The germline V and J ends were trimmed by 4 bases and 1 base, with 11 bases remaining between them. The CDR3 loop spans 14 amino acids. CDR1 is SGHDT and CDR2 is YYEEEE in the germline V gene. Written as DNA, the CDR3 is TGTGCCAGCAGCCCGCAAGGGATCCAAGAGACCCAGTACTTC. Amino acids: CASSPQGIQETQYF.

There are many counts of this clonotype. The chain carries TRBV2 and TRBJ1-6; tentative D call: TRBD1 (6 bases). With 1 base removed from V and 6 bases from J, the gap between germline ends came to 13 bases. CDR1 is SNHLY and CDR2 is FYNNEI in the germline V gene. The CDR3 totals 16 residues. CDR3 residues: CASSEEGRGANSPLHF. The CDR3 DNA follows: TGTGCCAGCAGTGAAGAGGGCAGGGGTGCTAATTCACCCCTCCACTTT.

This chain links TRBV18 with TRBJ1-5, with D unclear. Trimming took 6 bases from V and 7 from J, leaving 10 bases between them. The germline gives CDR1 KGHSH, CDR2 LQKENI. The CDR3 loop spans 12 amino acids. The CDR3 DNA reads TGTGCCAGCTCCCCTACAGACCAGCCCCAGCATTTT. This encodes CASSPTDQPQHF.

This clonotype was counted between two and nine times. V and J are TRBV5-4 and TRBJ2-7, with 12 bases identical to TRBD2. Unmatched junction bases numbered 9, after V lost 1 base and J lost 1 base. CDR1 is SGHNT, CDR2 YYREEE, per germline (reference sequence). The CDR3 loop spans 18 amino acids. The CDR3 DNA follows: TGTGCCAGCAGCTTGTTTTCTAGCGGGAGGGGTCGGTCCTACGAGCAGTACTTC. Encoded protein: CASSLFSSGRGRSYEQYF.

This clonotype was seen a few times. V is TRBV10-2 and J is TRBJ1-1; TRBD1 aligns across 7 bases. The ends lost 11 bases at V and 5 bases at J; junction bases unmatched: 14. The CDR3 consists of 14 residues. The V gene's germline CDR1 is WSHSY and CDR2 SAAADI. The CDR3: CAAGGEGARTEAFF. CDR3 nucleotides: TGCGCCGCCGGCGGTGAGGGGGCCCGGACTGAAGCTTTCTTT.

This clonotype turned up a few times. The J gene is TRBJ1-2, the V gene TRBV30, with TRBD1 matching 7 bases. V dropped 4 bases and J dropped 6; count of bases not matched to a gene: 5. Germline assignment: CDR1 GTSNPN and CDR2 SVGIG (reference sequence). CDR3 length: 12 residues. CDR3 amino acids: CAWKGDSHGYTF. CDR3 DNA sequence: TGTGCCTGGAAAGGGGACAGCCATGGCTACACCTTC.

The rearrangement links TRBV10-3 to TRBJ2-7, with D maybe TRBD1 (6 bases). The germline gives CDR1 ENHRY, CDR2 SYGVKD. The CDR3 runs 13 residues. With 10 bases removed from V and 0 bases from J, the gap between germline ends came to 13 bases. CDR3 in amino acids: CATTGLGSYEQYF. The CDR3 DNA reads TGTGCCACCACAGGGCTCGGCTCCTACGAGCAGTACTTC.

This chain links TRBV6-5 with TRBJ2-1; D is unresolved. The CDR3 contains 14 residues. Germline V lookup: CDR1 MNHEY, CDR2 SVGAGI. With 5 bases removed from V and 6 bases from J, the gap between germline ends came to 14 bases. The CDR3 region is CASSGPLSSNEQFF. CDR3 in DNA: TGTGCCAGCAGTGGCCCCCTGTCTAGCAATGAGCAGTTCTTC.

V and J are TRBV29-1 and TRBJ1-1, with D possibly matching TRBD1 (5 bases). Germline CDR1 is SQVTM and CDR2 is ANQGSEA. There are 15 residues in the CDR3. V was trimmed by 0 bases and J by 0 bases, leaving 11 bases between them. This CDR3 is CSVEDLGTLNTEAFF. DNA for the CDR3: TGCAGCGTTGAAGATCTCGGGACGTTGAACACTGAAGCTTTCTTT.

This chain joins TRBV29-1 and TRBJ2-2, with 8 bases matching TRBD2. The trim removed 8 bases at V and 5 bases at J, leaving 10 bases unmatched. Germline-derived CDR1 and CDR2 are SQVTM and ANQGSEA. The CDR3 has 14 residues. The CDR3 nucleotides read TGCAGCATCCAACCGGGACTAGATACCGGGGAGCTGTTTTTT. It translates to CSIQPGLDTGELFF.

The chain couples TRBV18 to TRBJ1-4; D not resolved. The CDR3 runs to 13 residues. V shed 3 bases and J shed 7 bases, with 9 bases lying between them. Germline CDR1 KGHSH, CDR2 LQKENI. The CDR3 loop is CASSPEQSEKLFF. CDR3 sequence (DNA): TGTGCCAGCTCACCGGAACAGAGTGAAAAACTGTTTTTT.

The chain links TRBV30 to TRBJ1-1; D gene uncertain. Germline V gene data show CDR1 as GTSNPN and CDR2 as SVGIG (reference sequence). CDR3 length: 13 amino acids. V lost 0 bases and J lost 0, with 5 bases in between. The CDR3: CAWSVTVNTEAFF. The CDR3 DNA sequence: TGTGCCTGGAGTGTGACGGTGAACACTGAAGCTTTCTTT.

This clonotype was observed at least ten times. This sequence joins TRBV28 and TRBJ1-1; tentatively, D is TRBD1 (5 bases). The CDR3 loop spans 14 amino acids. With 6 bases removed from V and 1 base from J, the gap between germline ends came to 12 bases. CDR1 is MDHEN and CDR2 is SYDVKM in the germline V gene. CDR3: CASSTRVRNTEAFF. In DNA form, the CDR3 reads TGTGCCAGCAGCACCAGGGTGCGGAACACTGAAGCTTTCTTT. The entire variable domain, with the rest obtained from reference TRBV28 and TRBJ1-1, is as follows: DVKVTQSSRYLVKRTGEKVFLECVQDMDHENMFWYRQDPGLGLRLIYFSYDVKMKEKGDIPEGYSVSREKKERFSLILESASTNQTSMYLCASSTRVRNTEAFFGQGTRLTVV.

The chain joins TRBV12-3 or TRBV12-4 to TRBJ2-1; D could derive from TRBD1 or TRBD2 (6 bases each). Trimming left V 5 bases short and J 7 bases short, with 18 bases between. There are 15 residues in the CDR3. The chain's CDR3 is CASSPRGRGRNEQFF. CDR3 nucleotide sequence: TGTGCCAGCAGTCCGCGGGGCAGGGGACGGAATGAGCAGTTCTTC.

This clonotype was detected only a few times. This chain joins TRBV4-1 and TRBJ1-1, with D possibly TRBD1 on 5 matching bases. The CDR3 contains 16 residues. Germline assignment: CDR1 MGHRA and CDR2 YSYEKL. Trimming removed 0 bases from V and 3 bases from J, with 14 bases in between. The CDR3 DNA reads TGCGCCAGCAGCCAAGAGGTAGCAGGGCGGGACACTGAAGCTTTCTTT. This sequence encodes CASSQEVAGRDTEAFF.

V and J are TRBV12-3 or TRBV12-4 and TRBJ2-1; TRBD1 agrees at 7 bases. The CDR3 spans 18 residues. After removal of 6 bases from V and 1 base from J, the junction contained 15 bases not matched to a gene. In nucleotides, the CDR3 is TGTGCCAGCAGCTCCAGGGAAGGGGGCAGGCCTTCCTACAATGAGCAGTTCTTC. Protein sequence: CASSSREGGRPSYNEQFF.